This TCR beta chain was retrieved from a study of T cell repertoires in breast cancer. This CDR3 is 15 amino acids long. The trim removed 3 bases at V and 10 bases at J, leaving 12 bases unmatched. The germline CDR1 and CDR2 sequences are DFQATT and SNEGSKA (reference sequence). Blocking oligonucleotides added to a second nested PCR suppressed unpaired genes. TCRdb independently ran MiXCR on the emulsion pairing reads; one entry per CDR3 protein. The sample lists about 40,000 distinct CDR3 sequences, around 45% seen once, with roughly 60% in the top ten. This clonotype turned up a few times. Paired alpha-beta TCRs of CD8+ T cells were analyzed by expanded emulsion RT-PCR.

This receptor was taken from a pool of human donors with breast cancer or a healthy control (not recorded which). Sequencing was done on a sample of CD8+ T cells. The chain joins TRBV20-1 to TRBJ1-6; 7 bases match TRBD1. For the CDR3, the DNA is TGCAGTGCTAGGGGGACAGCGGACTTTAACTCACCCCTCCACTTT. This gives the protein CSARGTADFNSPLHF.